Listed below are T cell receptor beta chains from one sample, sequenced in a study of post-analysis software for immune sequencing data. From the PCR reads, TCRdb called clonotypes with MiXCR, one entry per CDR3 protein. The table has fewer than 850,000 distinct CDR3 sequences, roughly 27% seen once. The sample was blood. All receptors come from a girl aged 5-17 years with multiple sclerosis. The CDR3 runs from the conserved cysteine through the conserved F or W. D genes are given only for firm matches. Expanded clones are given a class, and other clones once, few, many or no size at all.

CDR3 DNA	CDR3 protein	D gene	V gene	clone size	J gene
TGTGCCAGCAGCTCCTCCTCCAGACGGAACTATGGCTACACCTTC	CASSSSSRRNYGYTF	.	TRBV5-8	.	TRBJ1-2
TGTGCCAGCAGTGAAGCAAAGTCGGTTGGGGAGACCCAGTACTTC	CASSEAKSVGETQYF	.	TRBV6-1	.	TRBJ2-5
TGCGCCAGCACTCCATGGATCGACACCCTGAACACTGAAGCTTTCTTT	CASTPWIDTLNTEAFF	.	TRBV5-1	.	TRBJ1-1
TGTGCCAGCAGTGAATCGACAGTCCCCTATGGCTACACCTTC	CASSESTVPYGYTF	.	TRBV7-2	few	TRBJ1-2
TGCAGTTCTAGGCCGGGTCTGGGGGGAGTAAGGGAATACAATGAGCAGTTCTTC	CSSRPGLGGVREYNEQFF	.	TRBV20-1	few	TRBJ2-1
TGTGCCAGCCTCCGTCTACCGGGCAACTACGAGCAGTACTTC	CASLRLPGNYEQYF	.	TRBV6-2/TRBV6-3	few	TRBJ2-7
TGTGCCAGCAGCTTAGAGGTTGGCTGGGCAGGTAATCCTAGAGAGACCCAGTACTTC	CASSLEVGWAGNPRETQYF	.	TRBV7-2	.	TRBJ2-5
TGCAGCGTTGGAACTAGCGGAAACAATGAGCAGTTCTTC	CSVGTSGNNEQFF	TRBD2	TRBV29-1	few	TRBJ2-1
TGTGCCAGCAGCTCCCCAGGGGGGGGAACTAATGAAAAACTGTTTTTT	CASSSPGGGTNEKLFF	TRBD1	TRBV7-2	.	TRBJ1-4
TGTGCCAGCAGCGCCATTATCACTGAAGCTTTCTTT	CASSAIITEAFF	.	TRBV11-2	.	TRBJ1-1
TGCGCCAGCAGCTTGGACAGCAGTGGCTACACCTTC	CASSLDSSGYTF	.	TRBV5-1	.	TRBJ1-2
TGTGCCAGCAGCTTGGTTGGCATACACAATGAGCAGTTCTTC	CASSLVGIHNEQFF	.	TRBV5-6	.	TRBJ2-1
TGTGCCAGCAGCGGCCGGGACAGGGGGTACCAAGAGACCCAGTACTTC	CASSGRDRGYQETQYF	TRBD1	TRBV5-5	.	TRBJ2-5
TGTGCCAGCAGTCCTCAACCCCAGGGGTATTCCACAGATACGCAGTATTTT	CASSPQPQGYSTDTQYF	.	TRBV12-3/TRBV12-4	.	TRBJ2-3
TGTGCCAGCAGTCCAGGACTAGCGGGAGAGGGGCAGTTCTTC	CASSPGLAGEGQFF	TRBD2	TRBV28	.	TRBJ2-1
TGTGCCAGCAGCTCCTCGGTAGCGGCCTCCAGTGAGACCCAGTACTTC	CASSSSVAASSETQYF	.	TRBV7-9	.	TRBJ2-5
TGTGCCAGCAGCTTAGCGGGGGGCCAGTCAGATACGCAGTATTTT	CASSLAGGQSDTQYF	.	TRBV7-2	.	TRBJ2-3
TGCGCCAGCAGCCGGGATGGACTAGCGCCTCAAGAGACCCAGTACTTC	CASSRDGLAPQETQYF	TRBD2	TRBV5-1	few	TRBJ2-5
TGCAGTGCTAGAGATGGTATTAGGGGAACCTACGAGCAGTACTTC	CSARDGIRGTYEQYF	.	TRBV20-1	few	TRBJ2-7
TGCGCCAGCAGCTTGGCCCCGGGTGGGGCCCTGTTAAACTATGGCTACACCTTC	CASSLAPGGALLNYGYTF	.	TRBV5-1	.	TRBJ1-2
TGCGCCAGCAGCCAAGGCTTAGCCCAAGAGCAGTTCTTC	CASSQGLAQEQFF	.	TRBV4-1	few	TRBJ2-1
TGCGCCAGCAGCCTCGGGCCGCAGGGGAGCACAGATACGCAGTATTTT	CASSLGPQGSTDTQYF	.	TRBV5-1	few	TRBJ2-3
TGCAGCGTTGAAGATCGGACAGGGGGGTCTGAAGCTTTCTTT	CSVEDRTGGSEAFF	TRBD1	TRBV29-1	few	TRBJ1-1
TGTGCCAGCTCACCACCTATGGACAGGGTGAGGTACAATGAGCAGTTCTTC	CASSPPMDRVRYNEQFF	TRBD1	TRBV18	.	TRBJ2-1
TGTGCCAGCAGTTTAACAGGGGGTACCTATGGCTACACCTTC	CASSLTGGTYGYTF	TRBD1	TRBV12-3/TRBV12-4	few	TRBJ1-2
TGTGCCAGCAGACCAACAACGGCTCAAGAGACCCAGTACTTC	CASRPTTAQETQYF	.	TRBV7-2	.	TRBJ2-5
TGTGCCAGCAGCCTCGGCGGCGGGCGGGGGGTCACAGATACGCAGTATTTT	CASSLGGGRGVTDTQYF	TRBD2	TRBV7-2	.	TRBJ2-3
TGCAGTGCTCGCTTATCGGGAGCTAACCAAGAGACCCAGTACTTC	CSARLSGANQETQYF	.	TRBV20-1	few	TRBJ2-5
TGTGCCAGCAGCTTAATGTTGGGGGAGACCCAGTACTTC	CASSLMLGETQYF	.	TRBV7-2	.	TRBJ2-5
TGTGCCAGCAGCCCTGCCCGGGGCGGGGCAAACTACGAGCAGTACTTC	CASSPARGGANYEQYF	.	TRBV3-1	few	TRBJ2-7
TGTGCCAGCAGTGAAGCGGGAGGGGGCCAGCCCCAGCATTTT	CASSEAGGGQPQHF	TRBD1	TRBV6-1	.	TRBJ1-5
TGTGCCAGCAGCTTAGCGCCCGAGAACACTGAAGCTTTCTTT	CASSLAPENTEAFF	.	TRBV7-2	few	TRBJ1-1
TGTGCCAGCAGACCTAGCGGGGGGGCCGGGGTCGGGCAGTTCTTC	CASRPSGGAGVGQFF	TRBD2	TRBV27	.	TRBJ2-1
TGTGCCAGCAGTTACTCAACCGAGACCTACGAGCAGTACTTC	CASSYSTETYEQYF	.	TRBV6-5	few	TRBJ2-7
TGCAGCGTTCTGAGGAGTCTAGCCAAAAACATTCAGTACTTC	CSVLRSLAKNIQYF	.	TRBV29-1	many	TRBJ2-4
TGCAGCGTGCCAGACTTGGGTGCACGTAGCACTGAAGCTTTCTTT	CSVPDLGARSTEAFF	.	TRBV29-1	.	TRBJ1-1
TGTGCCAGCACCCATCGGGACTATCCACATGAGCGGTTCTTC	CASTHRDYPHERFF	TRBD2	TRBV12-3/TRBV12-4	.	TRBJ2-1
TGTGCCAGACCACTGGAGCGCAATGAGCAGTTCTTC	CARPLERNEQFF	.	TRBV21-1	.	TRBJ2-1
TGTGCCAGCAGTTCGGACAGGGTAACCGATGAGCAGTTCTTC	CASSSDRVTDEQFF	TRBD1	TRBV28	.	TRBJ2-1
TGTGCCGGAAAGGGGAGTTCAAACCAAGAGACCCAGTACTTC	CAGKGSSNQETQYF	.	TRBV2	.	TRBJ2-5